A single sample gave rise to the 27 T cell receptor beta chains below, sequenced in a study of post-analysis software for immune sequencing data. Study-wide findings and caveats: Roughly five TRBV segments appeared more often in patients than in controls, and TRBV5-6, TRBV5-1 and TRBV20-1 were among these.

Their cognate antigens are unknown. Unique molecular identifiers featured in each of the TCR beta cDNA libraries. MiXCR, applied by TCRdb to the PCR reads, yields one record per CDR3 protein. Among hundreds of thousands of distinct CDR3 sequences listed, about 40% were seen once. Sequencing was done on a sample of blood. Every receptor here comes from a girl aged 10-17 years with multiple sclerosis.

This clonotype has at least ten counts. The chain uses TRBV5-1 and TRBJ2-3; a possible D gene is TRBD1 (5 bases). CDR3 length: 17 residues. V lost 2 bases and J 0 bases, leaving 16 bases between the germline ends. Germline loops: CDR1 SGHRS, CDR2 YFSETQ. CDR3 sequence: CASSFSGQRSSTDTQYF. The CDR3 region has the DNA TGCGCCAGCAGCTTCTCAGGGCAGAGGTCTAGCACAGATACGCAGTATTTT.

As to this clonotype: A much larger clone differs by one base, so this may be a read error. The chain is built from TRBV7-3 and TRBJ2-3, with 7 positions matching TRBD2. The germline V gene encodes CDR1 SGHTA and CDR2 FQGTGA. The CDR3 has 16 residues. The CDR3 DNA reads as TGTGTCAGCAGCTTGTCGGCGGGAGCTCGTCCAGATACGCAGTATTTT. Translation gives CVSSLSAGARPDTQYF.

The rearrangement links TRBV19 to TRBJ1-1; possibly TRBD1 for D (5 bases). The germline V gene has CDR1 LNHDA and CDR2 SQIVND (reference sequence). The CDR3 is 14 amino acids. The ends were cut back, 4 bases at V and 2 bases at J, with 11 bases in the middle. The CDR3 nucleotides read TGTGCCAGTAGTAGGGATGGGGGAAACACTGAAGCTTTCTTT. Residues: CASSRDGGNTEAFF.

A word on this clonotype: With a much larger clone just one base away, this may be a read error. The CDR3 bases are TGTGCCAGTAGTCGGTGGGGACAGGGAAACTATGGCTACACCTTC. The encoded protein is CASSRWGQGNYGYTF. The chain combines TRBV19 with TRBJ1-2; 9 bases match TRBD1. Germline CDR1 LNHDA, CDR2 SQIVND (reference sequence). The ends lost 5 bases at V and 2 bases at J; junction bases unmatched: 6. This CDR3 comprises 15 residues. Based on the CDR3 plus reference TRBV19 and TRBJ1-2, the full variable domain is DGGITQSPKYLFRKEGQNVTLSCEQNLNHDAMYWYRQDPGQGLRLIYYSQIVNDFQKGDIAEGYSVSREKKESFPLTVTSAQKNPTAFYLCASSRWGQGNYGYTFGSGTRLTVV.

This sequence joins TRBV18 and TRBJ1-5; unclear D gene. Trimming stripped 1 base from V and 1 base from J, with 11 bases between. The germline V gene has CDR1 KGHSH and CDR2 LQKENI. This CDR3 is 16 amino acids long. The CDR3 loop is CASSPLPRGSNQPQHF. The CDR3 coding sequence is TGTGCCAGCTCACCACTTCCTCGCGGCAGCAATCAGCCCCAGCATTTT. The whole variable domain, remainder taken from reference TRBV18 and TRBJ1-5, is NAGVMQNPRHLVRRRGQEARLRCSPMKGHSHVYWYRQLPEEGLKFMVYLQKENIIDESGMPKERFSAEFPKEGPSILRIQQVVRGDSAAYFCASSPLPRGSNQPQHFGDGTRLSIL.

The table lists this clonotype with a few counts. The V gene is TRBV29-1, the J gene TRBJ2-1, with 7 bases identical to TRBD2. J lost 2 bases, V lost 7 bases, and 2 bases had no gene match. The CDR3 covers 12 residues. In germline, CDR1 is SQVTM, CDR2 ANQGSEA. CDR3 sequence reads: CSGGGTYNEQFF. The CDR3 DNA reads TGCAGCGGGGGGGGAACCTACAATGAGCAGTTCTTC.

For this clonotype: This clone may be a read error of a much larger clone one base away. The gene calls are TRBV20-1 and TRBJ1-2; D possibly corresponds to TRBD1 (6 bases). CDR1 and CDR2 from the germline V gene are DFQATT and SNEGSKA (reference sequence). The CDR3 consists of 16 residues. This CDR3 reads CSAPPWTAGGNYGHTF. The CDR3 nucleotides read TGCAGTGCTCCTCCTTGGACAGCCGGGGGGAACTATGGCCACACCTTC.

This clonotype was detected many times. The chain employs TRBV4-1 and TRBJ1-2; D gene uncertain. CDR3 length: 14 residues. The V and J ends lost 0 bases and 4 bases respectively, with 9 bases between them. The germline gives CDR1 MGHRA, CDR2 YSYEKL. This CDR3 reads CASSQETGGYGYTF. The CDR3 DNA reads TGCGCCAGCAGCCAAGAGACGGGAGGCTATGGCTACACCTTC.

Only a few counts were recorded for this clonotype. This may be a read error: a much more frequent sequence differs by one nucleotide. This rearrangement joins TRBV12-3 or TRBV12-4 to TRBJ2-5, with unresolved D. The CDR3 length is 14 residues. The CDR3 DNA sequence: TGTGCCAGCACTCAGGCTACGTACCAAGGGACCCAGTACTTC. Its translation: CASTQATYQGTQYF.

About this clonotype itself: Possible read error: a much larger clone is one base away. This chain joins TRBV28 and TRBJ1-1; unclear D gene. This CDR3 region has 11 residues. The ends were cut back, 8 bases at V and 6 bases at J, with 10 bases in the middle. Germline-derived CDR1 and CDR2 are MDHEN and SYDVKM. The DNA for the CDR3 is TGTGCCAGCGGGGTAGCCGCTGAAGCTTTCTTT. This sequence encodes CASGVAAEAFF.

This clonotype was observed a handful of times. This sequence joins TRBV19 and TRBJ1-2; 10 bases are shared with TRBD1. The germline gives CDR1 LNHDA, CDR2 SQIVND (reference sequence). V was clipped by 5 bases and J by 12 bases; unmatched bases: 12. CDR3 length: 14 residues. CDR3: CASSPDGTGASDTF. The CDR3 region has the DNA TGTGCCAGTAGTCCGGACGGGACAGGGGCTTCTGACACCTTC.

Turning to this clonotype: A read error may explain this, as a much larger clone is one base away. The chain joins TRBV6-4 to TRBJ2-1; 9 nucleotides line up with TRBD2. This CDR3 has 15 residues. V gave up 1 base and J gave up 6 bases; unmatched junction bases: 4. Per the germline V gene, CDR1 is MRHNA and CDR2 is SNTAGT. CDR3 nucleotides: TGTGCCAGCAGTGACTGGGCTAGCGGGGCCAATGAGCAGTTCTTC. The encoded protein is CASSDWASGANEQFF.

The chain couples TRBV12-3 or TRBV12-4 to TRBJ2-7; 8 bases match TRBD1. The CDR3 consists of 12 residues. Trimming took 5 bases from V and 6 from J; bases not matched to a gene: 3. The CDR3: CASSHTGGEQYF. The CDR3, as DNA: TGTGCCAGCAGTCACACAGGGGGCGAGCAGTACTTC.

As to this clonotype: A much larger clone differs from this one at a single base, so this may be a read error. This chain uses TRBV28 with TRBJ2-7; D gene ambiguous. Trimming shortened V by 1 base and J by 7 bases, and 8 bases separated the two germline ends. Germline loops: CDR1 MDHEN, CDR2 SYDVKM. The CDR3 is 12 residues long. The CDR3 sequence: CASSLFGNEQYF. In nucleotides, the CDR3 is TGTGCCAGCAGTTTATTCGGTAATGAGCAGTACTTC.

As DNA, the CDR3 is TGCGCCAGCAGCTTGGAGGGATCCTACGAGCAGTACTTC. Encoded protein: CASSLEGSYEQYF. The chain couples TRBV5-1 to TRBJ2-7; D is unresolved. The CDR3 contains 13 residues. Trimming left V 0 bases short and J 1 base short, with 5 bases between. Germline values: CDR1 SGHRS, CDR2 YFSETQ.

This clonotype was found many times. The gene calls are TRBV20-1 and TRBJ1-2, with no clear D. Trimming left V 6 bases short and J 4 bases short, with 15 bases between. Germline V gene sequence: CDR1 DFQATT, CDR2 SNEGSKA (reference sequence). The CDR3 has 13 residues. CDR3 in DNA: TGCAGTGCCCAACGGGCAGCGGTCTATGGCTACACCTTC. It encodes CSAQRAAVYGYTF.

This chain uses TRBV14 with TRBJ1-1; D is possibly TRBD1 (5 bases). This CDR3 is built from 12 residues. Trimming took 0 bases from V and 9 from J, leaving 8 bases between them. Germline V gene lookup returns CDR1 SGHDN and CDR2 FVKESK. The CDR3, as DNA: TGTGCCAGCAGCCAAGAGGTGGGGCAAGCTTTCTTT. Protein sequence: CASSQEVGQAFF. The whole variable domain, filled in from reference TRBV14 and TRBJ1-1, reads EAGVTQFPSHSVIEKGQTVTLRCDPISGHDNLYWYRRVMGKEIKFLLHFVKESKQDESGMPNNRFLAERTGGTYSTLKVQPAELEDSGVYFCASSQEVGQAFFGQGTRLTVV.

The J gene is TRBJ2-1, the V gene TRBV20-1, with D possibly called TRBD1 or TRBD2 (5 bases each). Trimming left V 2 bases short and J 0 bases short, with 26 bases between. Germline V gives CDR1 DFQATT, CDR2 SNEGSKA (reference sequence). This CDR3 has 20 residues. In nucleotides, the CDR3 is TGCAGTGCTAGATCTCACTCCGGGACGGCTTCTAAAAACTCCTACAATGAGCAGTTCTTC. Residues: CSARSHSGTASKNSYNEQFF.

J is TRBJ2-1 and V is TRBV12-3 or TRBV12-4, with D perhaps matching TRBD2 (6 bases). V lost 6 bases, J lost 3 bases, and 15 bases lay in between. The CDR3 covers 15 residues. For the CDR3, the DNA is TGTGCCAGCAGCGCCGGGACTGGGGACTACAATGAGCAGTTCTTC. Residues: CASSAGTGDYNEQFF.

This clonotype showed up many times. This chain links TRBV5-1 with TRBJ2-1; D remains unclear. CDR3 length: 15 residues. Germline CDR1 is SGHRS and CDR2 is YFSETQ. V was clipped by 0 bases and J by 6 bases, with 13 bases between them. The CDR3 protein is CASSLEVSGGNEQFF. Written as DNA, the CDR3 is TGCGCCAGCAGCTTGGAAGTTTCGGGCGGCAATGAGCAGTTCTTC.

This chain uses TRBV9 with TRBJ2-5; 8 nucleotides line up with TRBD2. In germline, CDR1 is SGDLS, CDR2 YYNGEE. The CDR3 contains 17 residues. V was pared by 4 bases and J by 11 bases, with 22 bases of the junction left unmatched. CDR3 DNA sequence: TGTGCCAGCAGCCCAGGCGGTAGCGGGGTCCTGGGGAAGGAGCAGTACTTC. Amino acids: CASSPGGSGVLGKEQYF.

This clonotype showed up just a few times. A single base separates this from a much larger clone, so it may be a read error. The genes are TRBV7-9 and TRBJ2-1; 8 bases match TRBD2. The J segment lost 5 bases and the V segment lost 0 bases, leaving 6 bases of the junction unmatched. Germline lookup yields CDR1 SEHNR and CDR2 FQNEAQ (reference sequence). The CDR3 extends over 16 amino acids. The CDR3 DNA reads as TGTGCCAGCAGCTTAGCAGGCGGGGGGTCCCACAATGAGCAGTTCTTC. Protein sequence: CASSLAGGGSHNEQFF.

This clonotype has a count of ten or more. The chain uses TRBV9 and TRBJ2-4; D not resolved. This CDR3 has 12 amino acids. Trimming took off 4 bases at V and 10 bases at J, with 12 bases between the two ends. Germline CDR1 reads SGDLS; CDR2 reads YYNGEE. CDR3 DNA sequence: TGTGCCAGCAGCCTCTTTACTGGAATTCAGTACTTC. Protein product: CASSLFTGIQYF.

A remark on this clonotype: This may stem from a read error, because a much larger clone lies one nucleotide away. In DNA form, the CDR3 reads TGTGCCGGCAGCCGAGCAGGAGGCAATCAGCCCCAGCATTTT. It yields the protein CAGSRAGGNQPQHF. The chain carries TRBV3-1 and TRBJ1-5, with no clear D. Germline V gene data show CDR1 as LGHDT and CDR2 as YNNKEL (reference sequence). The CDR3 has 14 amino acids.

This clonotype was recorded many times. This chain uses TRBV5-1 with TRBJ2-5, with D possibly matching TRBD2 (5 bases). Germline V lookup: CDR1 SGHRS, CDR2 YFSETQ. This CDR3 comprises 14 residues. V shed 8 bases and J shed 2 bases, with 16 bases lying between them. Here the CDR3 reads CASHSATPQETQYF. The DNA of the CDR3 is TGCGCCAGTCATAGCGCAACACCTCAAGAGACCCAGTACTTC.

CDR3 sequence: CASSRGRDEKLFF. In nucleotides, the CDR3 is TGTGCCAGCTCACGGGGCAGGGATGAAAAACTGTTTTTT. The V and J genes are TRBV18 and TRBJ1-4, with D tentatively TRBD1 (5 bases). CDR1 is KGHSH, CDR2 LQKENI, per germline. The CDR3 runs 13 residues. V was pared by 4 bases and J by 6 bases, with 9 bases between.

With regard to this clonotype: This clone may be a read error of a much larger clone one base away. CDR3 nucleotide sequence: TGCGGCGTCGAGAGGGGGGGCATGAACACTGAAGCTTTCTTT. Its protein is CGVERGGMNTEAFF. This chain joins TRBV29-1 and TRBJ1-1, with D possibly matching TRBD1 (6 bases). Per germline, CDR1 SQVTM and CDR2 ANQGSEA. There are 14 residues in the CDR3.